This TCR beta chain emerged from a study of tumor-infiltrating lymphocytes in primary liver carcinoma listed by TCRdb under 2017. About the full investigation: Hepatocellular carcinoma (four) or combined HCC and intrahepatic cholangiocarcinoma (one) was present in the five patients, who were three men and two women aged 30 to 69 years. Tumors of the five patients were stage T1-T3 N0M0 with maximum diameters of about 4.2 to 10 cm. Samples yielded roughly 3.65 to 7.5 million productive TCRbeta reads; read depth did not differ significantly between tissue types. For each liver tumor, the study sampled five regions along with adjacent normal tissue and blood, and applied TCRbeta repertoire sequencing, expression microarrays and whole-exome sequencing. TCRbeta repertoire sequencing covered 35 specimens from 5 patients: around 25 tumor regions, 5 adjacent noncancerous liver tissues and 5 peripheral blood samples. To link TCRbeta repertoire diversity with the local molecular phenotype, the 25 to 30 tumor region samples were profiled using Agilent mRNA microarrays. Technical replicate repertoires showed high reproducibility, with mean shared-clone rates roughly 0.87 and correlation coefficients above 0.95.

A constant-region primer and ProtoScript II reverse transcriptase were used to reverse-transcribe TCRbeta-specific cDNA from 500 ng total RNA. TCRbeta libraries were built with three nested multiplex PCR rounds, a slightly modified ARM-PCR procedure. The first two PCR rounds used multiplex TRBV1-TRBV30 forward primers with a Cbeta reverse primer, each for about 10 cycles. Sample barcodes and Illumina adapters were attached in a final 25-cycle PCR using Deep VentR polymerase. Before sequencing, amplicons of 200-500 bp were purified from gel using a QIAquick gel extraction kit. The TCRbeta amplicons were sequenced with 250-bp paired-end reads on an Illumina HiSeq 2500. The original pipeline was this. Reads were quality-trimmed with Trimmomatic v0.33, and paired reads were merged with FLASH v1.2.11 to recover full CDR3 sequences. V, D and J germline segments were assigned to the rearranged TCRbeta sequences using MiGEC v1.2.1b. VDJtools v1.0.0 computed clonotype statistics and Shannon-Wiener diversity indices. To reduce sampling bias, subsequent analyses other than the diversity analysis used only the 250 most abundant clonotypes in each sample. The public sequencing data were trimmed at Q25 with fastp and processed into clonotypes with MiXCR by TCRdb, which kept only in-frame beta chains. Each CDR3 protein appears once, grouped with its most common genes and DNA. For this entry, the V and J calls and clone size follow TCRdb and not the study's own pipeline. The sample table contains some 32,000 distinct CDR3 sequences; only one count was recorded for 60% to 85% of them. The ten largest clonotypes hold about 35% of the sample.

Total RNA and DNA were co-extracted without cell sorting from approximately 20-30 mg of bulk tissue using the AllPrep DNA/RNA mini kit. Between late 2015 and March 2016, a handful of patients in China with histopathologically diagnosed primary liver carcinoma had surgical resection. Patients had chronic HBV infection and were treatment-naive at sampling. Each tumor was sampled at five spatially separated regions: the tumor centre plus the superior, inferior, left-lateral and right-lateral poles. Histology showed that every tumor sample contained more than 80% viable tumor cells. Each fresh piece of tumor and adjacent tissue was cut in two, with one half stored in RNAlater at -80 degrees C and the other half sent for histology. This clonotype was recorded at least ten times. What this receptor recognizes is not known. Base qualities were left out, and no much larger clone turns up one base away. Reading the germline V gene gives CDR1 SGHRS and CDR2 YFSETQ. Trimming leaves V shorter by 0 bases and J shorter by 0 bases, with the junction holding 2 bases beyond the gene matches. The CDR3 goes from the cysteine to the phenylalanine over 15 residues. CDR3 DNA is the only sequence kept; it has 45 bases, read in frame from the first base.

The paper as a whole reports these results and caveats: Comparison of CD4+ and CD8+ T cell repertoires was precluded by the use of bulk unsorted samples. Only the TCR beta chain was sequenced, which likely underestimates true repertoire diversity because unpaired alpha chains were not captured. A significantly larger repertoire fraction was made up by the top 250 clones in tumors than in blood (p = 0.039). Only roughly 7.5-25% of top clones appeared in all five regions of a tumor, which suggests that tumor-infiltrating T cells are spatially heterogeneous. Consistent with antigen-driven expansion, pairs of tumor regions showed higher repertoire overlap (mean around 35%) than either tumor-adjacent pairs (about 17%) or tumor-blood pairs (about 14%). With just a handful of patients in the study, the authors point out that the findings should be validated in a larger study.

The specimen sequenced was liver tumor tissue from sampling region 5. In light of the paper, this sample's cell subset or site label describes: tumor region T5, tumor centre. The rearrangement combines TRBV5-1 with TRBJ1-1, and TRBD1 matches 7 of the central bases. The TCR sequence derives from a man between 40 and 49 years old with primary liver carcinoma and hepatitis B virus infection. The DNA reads TGCGCCAGCAGCTTGGCCGGGACAGTGAACACTGAAGCTTTCTTT. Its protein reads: CASSLAGTVNTEAFF.